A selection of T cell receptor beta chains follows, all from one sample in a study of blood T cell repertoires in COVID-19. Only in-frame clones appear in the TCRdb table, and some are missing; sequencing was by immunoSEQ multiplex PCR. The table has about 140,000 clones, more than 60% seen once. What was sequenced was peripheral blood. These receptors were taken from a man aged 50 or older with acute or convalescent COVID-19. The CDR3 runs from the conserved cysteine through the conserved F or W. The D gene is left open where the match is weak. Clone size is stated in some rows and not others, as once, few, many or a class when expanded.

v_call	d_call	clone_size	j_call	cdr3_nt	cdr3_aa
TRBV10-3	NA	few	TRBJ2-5	TGTGCCATCAGTGAGGCGGAGGGTCACGAGACCCAGTACTTC	CAISEAEGHETQYF
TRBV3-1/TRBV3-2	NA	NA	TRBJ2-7	TGTGCCAGCAGCCAAGGGACACCCTCCTACGAGCAGTACTTC	CASSQGTPSYEQYF
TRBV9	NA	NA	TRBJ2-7	TGTGCCAGCAGCGTAGGACTAGCCTACGAGCAGTACTTC	CASSVGLAYEQYF
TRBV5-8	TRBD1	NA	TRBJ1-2	TGTGCCAGCAGCTTTATAGGACAGGGGGGTAATGGCTACACCTTC	CASSFIGQGGNGYTF
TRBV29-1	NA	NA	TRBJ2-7	TGCAGCGGCACCAGGGCTGACGAGCAGTACTTC	CSGTRADEQYF
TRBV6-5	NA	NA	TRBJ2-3	TGTGCCAGCAGGGAGAATAGCCCAGATACGCAGTATTTT	CASRENSPDTQYF
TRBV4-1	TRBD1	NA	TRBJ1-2	TGCGCCAGCAGCCAAGGACAGGGGAATGGCTACACCTTC	CASSQGQGNGYTF
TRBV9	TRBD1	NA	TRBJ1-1	TGTGCCAGCAGCGGAGAGACAGGGGGGAACACTGAAGCTTTCTTT	CASSGETGGNTEAFF
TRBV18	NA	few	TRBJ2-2	TGTGCCAGCTCACAGGACAGCGCGAACACCGGGGAGCTGTTTTTT	CASSQDSANTGELFF
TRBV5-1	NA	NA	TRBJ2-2	TGCGCCAGCAGCACGGGAACAGGGATGTTGAACACCGGGGAGCTGTTTTTT	CASSTGTGMLNTGELFF
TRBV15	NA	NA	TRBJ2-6	TGTGCCACCAGCAGGGACACTGGGGCCAACGTCCTGACTTTC	CATSRDTGANVLTF
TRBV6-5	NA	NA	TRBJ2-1	TGTGCCAGCAGTTACAGGGGTCCCTCCTACAATGAGCAGTTCTTC	CASSYRGPSYNEQFF
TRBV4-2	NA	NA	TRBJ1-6	TGTGCCAGCAGCCAAGATACTCAGGGGAATTCACCCCTCCACTTT	CASSQDTQGNSPLHF
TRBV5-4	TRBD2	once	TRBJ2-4	TGTGCCAGCAGCGGGAGGACTAGCGGGGGGGATGGGTACATTCAGTACTTC	CASSGRTSGGDGYIQYF
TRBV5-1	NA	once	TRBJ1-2	TGCGCCAGCAGCTTGGTCCTATCTTCCTATGGCTACACCTTC	CASSLVLSSYGYTF
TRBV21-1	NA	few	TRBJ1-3	TGTGCCAGCAGCAAAGGAATGGGGCCGTTCTCTGGAAACACCATATATTTT	CASSKGMGPFSGNTIYF
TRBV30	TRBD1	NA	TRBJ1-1	TGTGCCTGGAGTAGACAGGGGAACACTGAAGCTTTCTTT	CAWSRQGNTEAFF
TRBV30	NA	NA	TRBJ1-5	TGTGCCTGGAGTCCCCGGACTTTATCGCTTAATCAGCCCCAGCATTTT	CAWSPRTLSLNQPQHF
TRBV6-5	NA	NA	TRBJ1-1	TGTGCCAGCACCGGGGATGGGACTGAAGCTTTCTTT	CASTGDGTEAFF
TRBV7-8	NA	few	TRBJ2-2	TGTGCCACTAGGTTGGCGGGGTCGACCGGGGAGCTGTTTTTT	CATRLAGSTGELFF
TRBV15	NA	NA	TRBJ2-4	TGTGCCACCAGCCCTCAAAAAGGGGGGGGAGCCAAAAACATTCAGTACTTC	CATSPQKGGGAKNIQYF
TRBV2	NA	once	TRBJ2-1	NA	CASILDRAQNEQFF
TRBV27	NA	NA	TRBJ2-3	TGTGCCAGCAGTTTCTCGGCAGATACGCAGTATTTT	CASSFSADTQYF
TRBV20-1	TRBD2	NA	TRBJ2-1	TGCAGTGCTAGTACTAGACTAGCGGGGGGCTCATTCAGCTCCTACAATGAGCAGTTCTTC	CSASTRLAGGSFSSYNEQFF
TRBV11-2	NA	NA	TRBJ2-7	TGTGCCAGCAGCCTCACGGGCTCCACAGGAGCCGAGCAGTACTTC	CASSLTGSTGAEQYF
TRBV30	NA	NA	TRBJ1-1	TGTGCCTGGAGTGTTTTCCGGAACACTGAAGCTTTCTTT	CAWSVFRNTEAFF
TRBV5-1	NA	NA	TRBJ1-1	TGCGCCAGCAGCTTGGAAAACATGAACACTGAAGCTTTCTTT	CASSLENMNTEAFF
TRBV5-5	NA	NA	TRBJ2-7	TGTGCCAGCAGCCCGCAGCTTTCTAGCTCCTACGAGCAGTACTTC	CASSPQLSSSYEQYF
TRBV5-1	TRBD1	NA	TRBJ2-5	TGCGCCAGCAGCCCCGGGACAGGGTACGAGACCCAGTACTTC	CASSPGTGYETQYF
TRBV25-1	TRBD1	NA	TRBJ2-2	TGTGCCAGCAGTGAGAGGGGGACAGGGGGCAGGGCCGGGGAGCTGTTTTTT	CASSERGTGGRAGELFF